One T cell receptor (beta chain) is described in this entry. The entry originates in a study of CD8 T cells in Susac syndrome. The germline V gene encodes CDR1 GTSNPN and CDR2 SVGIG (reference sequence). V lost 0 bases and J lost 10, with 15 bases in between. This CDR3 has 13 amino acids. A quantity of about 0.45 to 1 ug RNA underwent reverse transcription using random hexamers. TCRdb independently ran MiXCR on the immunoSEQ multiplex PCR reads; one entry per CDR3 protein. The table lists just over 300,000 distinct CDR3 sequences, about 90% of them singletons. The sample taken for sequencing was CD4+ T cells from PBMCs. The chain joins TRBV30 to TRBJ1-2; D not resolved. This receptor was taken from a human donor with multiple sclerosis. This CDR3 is CAWSVAASVVYTF. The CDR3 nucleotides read TGTGCCTGGAGTGTTGCGGCCTCGGTAGTCTACACCTTC.